A selection of T cell receptor beta chains follows, all from one sample in a study of neurological immune-mediated disorders. MiXCR, run by TCRdb on the 5' RACE reads, gives a single entry per CDR3 protein. Among nearly 60,000 distinct CDR3 sequences listed, 3% to 4% were seen once. Material for sequencing was PBMCs. These TCRs come from a woman aged 60-75 years with multiple sclerosis. Both conserved end residues are part of each CDR3. A D gene is named only where the DNA matches it firmly. Rows give clone size only sometimes, using once, few, many, or a class for an expanded clone.

D,V,size,J,DNA,CDR3
NA,TRBV9,NA,TRBJ2-7,TGTGCCAGCAGCCCTTACGGGACTCTTGGTCACGAGCAGTACTTC,CASSPYGTLGHEQYF
TRBD1,TRBV20-1,medium-sized,TRBJ1-6,TGCAGTGCTAGAGTTATTGGACAGGGCGGCTCACCCCTCCACTTT,CSARVIGQGGSPLHF
NA,TRBV20-1,many,TRBJ2-1,TGCAGTGCTAGAGTCGCTGGCCGCAATGAGCAGTTCTTC,CSARVAGRNEQFF
NA,TRBV7-9,many,TRBJ2-5,TGTGCCAGCAGCCCCGCGGGTAGCGGCCAAGAGACCCAGTACTTC,CASSPAGSGQETQYF
NA,TRBV20-1,many,TRBJ1-5,TGCAGTGCTAGTTTCGGAGTCAGGGGCGAGCAGCCCCAGCATTTT,CSASFGVRGEQPQHF
TRBD1,TRBV5-1,many,TRBJ2-5,TGCGCCAGCAGCTTGGTGGGACAGGGGGTAGAGACCCAGTACTTC,CASSLVGQGVETQYF
TRBD1,TRBV7-9,many,TRBJ2-3,TGTGCCAGCAGCGCCAGGACAGGGGGCATTGCGCAGTATTTT,CASSARTGGIAQYF
NA,TRBV4-1,many,TRBJ2-3,TGCGCCAGCAGCCGCACAAGTCTGAACACAGATACGCAGTATTTT,CASSRTSLNTDTQYF
TRBD1,TRBV20-1,many,TRBJ1-2,TGCAGTGCTACCATAACAGGGGGAGGCTACACCTTC,CSATITGGGYTF
TRBD1,TRBV10-3,few,TRBJ1-5,TGTGCCGCAGGGGGGGGGAGCAATAAGACCCAGAATTTT,CAAGGGSNKTQNF
NA,TRBV5-1,many,TRBJ2-5,TGCGCCAGCAGCGGGGACGGGGAGACCCAGTACTTC,CASSGDGETQYF
NA,TRBV7-2,many,TRBJ2-2,TGTGCCAGCAGCTCACAAGGGTCGAACACCGGGGAGCTGTTTTTT,CASSSQGSNTGELFF
TRBD2,TRBV5-1,many,TRBJ2-6,TGCGCCAGCAGCTTGTGGGCTAGCGGGAGTGCTGGGGCCAACGTCCTGACTTTC,CASSLWASGSAGANVLTF
NA,TRBV9,many,TRBJ2-3,TGTGCCAGCAGCGGCGGACTCATGGCAGATACGCAGTATTTT,CASSGGLMADTQYF
NA,TRBV7-9,many,TRBJ2-1,TGTGCCAGCAGCTTAGATTCCACGGCTTCCTACAATGAGCAGTTCTTC,CASSLDSTASYNEQFF
NA,TRBV7-9,many,TRBJ2-5,TGTGCCAGCAGTCCAGGGGTTACTATTCAAGAGACCCAGTACTTC,CASSPGVTIQETQYF
TRBD1,TRBV11-1,many,TRBJ2-2,TGTGCCAGCAGCTTGGGACAGGGTCCCGGGGAGCTGTTTTTT,CASSLGQGPGELFF
NA,TRBV5-1,many,TRBJ2-3,TGCGCCAGCAGCTTGGAAGACAGTAGCACAGATACGCAGTATTTT,CASSLEDSSTDTQYF
NA,TRBV20-1,NA,TRBJ1-2,TGCAGTGCTAGAAGGACTGCTAACTATGGCTACACCTTC,CSARRTANYGYTF
NA,TRBV5-1,few,TRBJ2-3,TGCGCCAGCAGCTCGACAGGAGGGGTGAGGACAGATACGCAGTATTTT,CASSSTGGVRTDTQYF
NA,TRBV27,many,TRBJ1-1,TGTGCCAGCAGTTTAGTGGTACGCGGGAGGGCTGAAGCTTTCTTT,CASSLVVRGRAEAFF
TRBD1,TRBV7-3,few,TRBJ1-3,TGTGCCAGCAGCGCCGGGACAGCTGGAAAAAACATATATTTT,CASSAGTAGKNIYF
NA,TRBV5-1,NA,TRBJ2-7,TGCGCCAGCAGCTTTCTCTCTCGCCGTTACGAGCAGTACTTC,CASSFLSRRYEQYF
NA,TRBV10-3,many,TRBJ2-1,TGTGCCATCAGTGAGACCACTAGCTCCTACAATGAGCAGTTCTTC,CAISETTSSYNEQFF
TRBD2,TRBV6-5,many,TRBJ2-1,TGTGCCAGCAGCCTAGTACTAGCGGCCTACAATGAGCAGTTCTTC,CASSLVLAAYNEQFF
NA,TRBV20-1,many,TRBJ1-5,TGCAGTGCTAGAGTTTCCAGGGATCAGCCCCAGCATTTT,CSARVSRDQPQHF
NA,TRBV6-2/TRBV6-3,many,TRBJ1-5,TGTGCCAGCAGTTCCAGTTATCAGCCCCAGCATTTT,CASSSSYQPQHF
NA,TRBV10-3,many,TRBJ2-3,TGTGCCATCAGTGAGTCGAGCACAGATACGCAGTATTTT,CAISESSTDTQYF
TRBD2,TRBV12-3/TRBV12-4,many,TRBJ2-3,TGTGCCAGCAGTTCCTATCTTAGCGGGAGGGGCCCAGATACGCAGTATTTT,CASSSYLSGRGPDTQYF
NA,TRBV15,many,TRBJ2-5,TGTGCCACCAGCGGGAGTTTGGGTCTACGAGAGACCCAGTACTTC,CATSGSLGLRETQYF
NA,TRBV5-1,many,TRBJ2-7,TGCGCCAGCAGCCCACTAGAGGGTGAGCAGTACTTC,CASSPLEGEQYF
NA,TRBV28,many,TRBJ2-7,TGTGCCAGCATTGGTTGGCGGCCGAGCTACGAGCAGTACTTC,CASIGWRPSYEQYF
TRBD1,TRBV12-3/TRBV12-4,many,TRBJ1-3,TGTGCCAGCCCCTCGTTAGGGGACAGGGTTGGAAACACCATATATTTT,CASPSLGDRVGNTIYF
TRBD2,TRBV6-6,many,TRBJ2-1,TGTGCCAGCAGCCCACGACTAGCGGGGGGGCAAAATGAGCAGTTCTTC,CASSPRLAGGQNEQFF
NA,TRBV6-5,many,TRBJ1-2,TGTGCCAGCAGTCTTCGACAGTTTAACTATGGCTACACCTTC,CASSLRQFNYGYTF
NA,TRBV6-2/TRBV6-3,many,TRBJ2-7,TGTGCCAGCAGTGGGTTCTACGAGCAGTACTTC,CASSGFYEQYF
NA,TRBV7-2,many,TRBJ1-3,TGTGCCAGCAGGGGGCGCGGAAACACCATATATTTT,CASRGRGNTIYF
NA,TRBV5-1,many,TRBJ2-5,TGCGCCAGCAGCTTGGGAACGACCGGGACACCGTCCGGGGAGACCCAGTACTTC,CASSLGTTGTPSGETQYF
NA,TRBV7-2,many,TRBJ1-1,TGTGCCAGCAGCCTAGGACAGCGCTTAGCTTTCTTT,CASSLGQRLAFF
NA,TRBV12-3/TRBV12-4,many,TRBJ1-2,TGTGCCAGCACCCTCACCCGCGGGGCAGCTAACTATGGCTACACCTTC,CASTLTRGAANYGYTF
NA,TRBV28,many,TRBJ1-4,TGTGCCAGCAGTTCCCAATGGGCAGAAGGCTTTAATGAAAAACTGTTTTTT,CASSSQWAEGFNEKLFF
TRBD1,TRBV7-2,NA,TRBJ1-4,TGTGCCAGCAGCTGGGGGACAGGAAATGAAAAACTGTTTTTT,CASSWGTGNEKLFF
NA,TRBV9,many,TRBJ2-7,TGTGCCAGCAGCGCGGCATACCGGGACGGCGGCTACGAGCAGTACTTC,CASSAAYRDGGYEQYF
NA,TRBV29-1,many,TRBJ2-1,TGCAGCGTTGAGTTAAGTCGGGGGAGTGAGCAGTTCTTC,CSVELSRGSEQFF
NA,TRBV11-1,many,TRBJ2-3,TGTGCCAGCACCAACCCGGGATCCACAGATACGCAGTATTTT,CASTNPGSTDTQYF
TRBD1,TRBV28,many,TRBJ1-5,TGTGCCAGCACTAACCGGGACAGGGGATATCAGCCCCAGCATTTT,CASTNRDRGYQPQHF
NA,TRBV7-9,many,TRBJ2-2,TGTGCCAGCAGATCAACAGGGAAATTCACCGGGGAGCTGTTTTTT,CASRSTGKFTGELFF
TRBD2,TRBV29-1,many,TRBJ2-1,TGCAGCGTTGAAATGGGGCTAGCGGGGGGGGAGCAGTTCTTC,CSVEMGLAGGEQFF
NA,TRBV5-6,many,TRBJ2-3,TGTGCCAGCAGCTGGGGTCGGAGCACAGATACGCAGTATTTT,CASSWGRSTDTQYF
NA,TRBV5-1,many,TRBJ2-1,TGCGCCAGCAGCCGGACGACTGTGGTCTCCTACAATGAGCAGTTCTTC,CASSRTTVVSYNEQFF